This T cell receptor beta chain derives from a study of T cell repertoires in cytomegalovirus infection. Study background: Through public TCR beta signatures, both CMV infection and matching HLA type were indicated. Study-level points and caveats: Predominance within the ex vivo response was attributable to HLA-C-restricted CMV-specific TCR beta clonotypes. Summed frequency of public TCR beta families distinguished CMV carriers with the relevant HLA.

TCRdb fed the reads into MiXCR, producing one record per CDR3 protein. The sample has hundreds of thousands of distinct CDR3 sequences, around 31% seen once. The V and J ends lost 1 base and 4 bases, in that order; junction bases with no gene match: 5. Germline CDR1 and CDR2: SGHTA and FQGNSA. The CDR3 has 16 residues. Points on this clonotype: Its antigen is as yet unknown.

This sequence was found in a human donor in good health (CMV status not recorded). Some clones in this sample may be carry-over from other donors' samples. The sample was cultured PBMCs, taken from culture after CMV antigen stimulation. This chain connects TRBV7-2 to TRBJ1-4; the match to TRBD1 covers 8 bases. The CDR3, as DNA: TGTGCCAGCAGCTTAGTCAGTACAGGGGGTAATGAAAAACTGTTTTTT. This sequence encodes CASSLVSTGGNEKLFF.